The T cell receptor beta chain described here comes from a study of cytomegalovirus exposure and HLA in healthy donors (dated by TCRdb to the late 2010s). About the full investigation: According to an earlier analysis of several hundred of the donors, about 180 million T cells yielded roughly 110 million unique TCR beta sequences and approximately 300 Gb of sequence data. An early release covering about 600 HLA-typed donors comprised approximately 300 gigabases of sequencing data and some 79 million unique TCR sequences. The genetic ancestry cluster associated with self-reported Caucasian donors included 81% of the 300 to 450 genotyped donors. The aim of the study was to test whether cataloging public T cell receptors could identify signatures of past pathogen exposure. Using immunosequencing, the study profiled T cell repertoires from about 620 subjects and related those repertoires to cytomegalovirus serostatus. Along with the roughly 700-subject first cohort, a separate validation cohort of some 130 different subjects was used. The study combined high-throughput TCR immunosequencing, statistical association of individual TCRs with disease status, and machine learning to predict cytomegalovirus infection status. A later analysis re-examined previously published TCR beta repertoires from about 670 donors and added high-resolution HLA genotyping to investigate patterns of TCR occurrence. Rather than drawing on any new phenotypic data, the later analysis identified candidate immune exposures from TCR beta sequences and the way those sequences occurred across donors. To decide whether each TCR beta V gene segment behaved as functional or pseudogenic, an earlier analysis of some 600 of the donors relied on high-throughput TCR beta sequencing. Alongside the repertoire data, information on donor age, sex, ethnicity and CMV serostatus was compiled. A later genetic analysis took genome-wide SNP genotypes for about 55% of the 666 donors and used that subset as a discovery cohort. All discovery cohort repertoires had been generated on a single sequencing platform. HLA typing included class I and class II loci at four-digit resolution. Typing coverage varied by locus: roughly 620-640 donors for A, B, C, DRB1 and DQB1; more than 500 for DQA1; approximately 570 for DPA1; 450 to 480 for DPB1. Five DR-DQ haplotypes were handled as single units for association and clustering, since linkage in the cohort was strong. Among almost 400 genotyped donors of the cohort, an average of about 240,000 unique TCR beta nucleotide sequences were sequenced per donor, roughly a sixth of them non-productive.

The cohort comprised 670 or so healthy bone marrow donors. All cohort members were sampled while nominally healthy, although unrecorded immune exposures were likely present. The donor tested CMV seronegative and was one of the 352 seronegative cohort members. A peripheral blood sample was collected from each donor, and TCR beta sequencing was performed on peripheral blood mononuclear cells. The Qiagen DNeasy Blood Extraction Kit was used to extract genomic DNA from the blood cell samples. With regard to this clone: The target of this receptor is not known. Per-base qualities were not stored, and no clone one base away is much larger.

The paper's findings and limits, for the study overall: In the study, about 150 TCR beta chains were listed as associated with cytomegalovirus. Across donors, most TCR sequences were observed very rarely, whereas some public TCRs were present in many individuals. Assigning TCR associations to individual alleles was difficult when HLA alleles, especially DR and DQ, strongly co-occurred. It was suggested by the authors that the approach could potentially be generalized to other disease states and immunological phenotypes. Some IMGT-functional V segments, including TRBV6-2 and TRBV6-3, could not be told apart with the 87-base-pair reads, so those segments were excluded. According to a later genetic analysis, donors in an Asian-associated ancestry cluster had fewer N-insertions in productive TCRs than the approximately 650-donor mean. Three of the identified cytomegalovirus-associated TCR beta chains were confirmed in vitro to be specific for cytomegalovirus antigens. Linkage disequilibrium might explain the correlated functional status among segregating V segments, but an unknown experimental factor could not be ruled out. At a false discovery rate of 0.05, a later analysis linked under 20,000 TCR beta sequences to specific HLA alleles. An earlier analysis of approximately 540 of the donors showed that most TCR beta V segments appeared in productive rearrangements either about 90% or about 30% of the time, which broadly matched IMGT annotations. The only immune exposure information available for the cohort was CMV serostatus. Roughly 15 rarely observed V segments, including chromosome 9 orphons, were excluded from the earlier analysis of several hundred of the donors because counts were too low. HLA typing was unavailable for some donors at each locus, so association tests used only the typed subset. V-gene and J-gene trimming of TCR beta chains was associated with a missense DCLRE1C variant in a later genetic analysis, and the association was replicated in an independent cohort. Roughly uniform sequencing depth across donors was assumed in presence/absence analyses, although this assumption may not hold. A group of highly shared sequence variants was considered likely to be a technical artifact of the sequencing pipeline. In both the original and validation cohorts, the classifier was reported to diagnose cytomegalovirus status with high specificity and sensitivity. In a later analysis, TCR association rates were found to vary across HLA loci, with the most associated TCRs seen for DRB1 alleles and the fewest for HLA-C alleles. In a later analysis, several top co-occurrence clusters were reported to appear linked to parvovirus B19, influenza, CMV and Epstein-Barr virus. A further reported finding was that TCR beta sequences accurately predicted the HLA-A and HLA-B alleles for most subjects in the first cohort. In a later analysis, HLA-associated TCR beta chains showed more clonal expansion and lower generation probabilities than non-associated chains that were equally common. In a later analysis, most CMV-associated TCR beta chains were found to appear HLA-restricted, with HLA associations seemingly driven largely by CMV exposure. The cohort was sequenced for TCR beta chains only, and without alpha or paired-chain data the features that could be detected were limited.

At the junction V is shortened by 4 bases and J by 7 bases, with 14 bases in between. The CDR3, cysteine through phenylalanine, is 13 amino acids long. The DNA shown is the 39-base CDR3, in frame from base 1. The germline V gene encodes CDR1 SGHRS and CDR2 YFSETQ. The library was obtained by the immunoSEQ multiplex PCR assay. The multiplex PCR relied on a mix of 60 forward primers for TCR Vbeta segments and 13 reverse primers for TCR Jbeta segments. The CDR3 region of rearranged TCR beta genes was amplified from genomic DNA by a multiplex PCR assay. The amplified TCR beta libraries were sequenced on the Illumina HiSeq System as 87-base-pair reads. Processing in the source paper ran as follows. In a later analysis, tens of millions of unique TCR beta chains were counted across the 500 to 700 repertoires, and approximately 11 million of these chains were shared by at least two donors. To remove PCR and sequencing errors, raw reads were error-corrected and collapsed into unique sequences using a nearest-neighbor algorithm that merged closely related sequences. Alignment of CDR3 sequences to IMGT reference sequences was used to assign V, D and J gene segments. For a sequence to be retained, a match of at least six nucleotides was required to both a V gene segment and a J gene segment. A rearrangement counted as productive if the CDR3 had no stop codons and remained in frame with V and J, and every other rearrangement counted as non-productive. CDR3 was defined by IMGT convention, running from the second conserved V-encoded cysteine to the conserved J-encoded phenylalanine. Sequences without an unambiguous match to a single V gene segment were excluded from the earlier analysis of over 500 of the donors. In an earlier analysis of a few hundred of the donors, V segments were called functional above 56.7% productive rearrangements and were called segregating when the between-donor standard deviation exceeded 5%. A statistical classification framework was developed to diagnose cytomegalovirus status using the catalog of TCR beta chain sequences. A later analysis assigned V and J genes by comparing TCR nucleotide sequences with IMGT/GENE-DB human TR gene sequences. In a later analysis, CDR3 sequences and most-parsimonious VDJ recombination scenarios were assigned using the TCRdist pipeline. In a later analysis, every TCR beta chain was defined by the combination of its CDR3 amino acid sequence and its V-gene family, and reads without a unique V-gene family were dropped. In a later analysis, 450 to 600 highly shared, low-generation-probability nucleotide sequences were removed to address suspected cross-contamination and a sequencing artifact. For each public chain, a later analysis derived a clonal expansion index from normalized ranks of inferred template counts within each repertoire. In a later analysis, generation probabilities were computed using a VDJ recombination model fitted to out-of-frame rearrangements, and the results were checked against IGoR. In a later analysis, TCR-TCR, TCR-HLA and TCR-CMV co-occurrence was scored with hypergeometric tests, and a repertoire-size bias correction was applied to TCR pairs. False discovery rates were estimated in a later analysis by permuting HLA or CMV assignments 20 times. In a later analysis, co-occurring TCRs were grouped using DBSCAN, and TCRdist sequence similarity was added for clustering within HLA-allele-positive subsets. Repertoires with fewer than 30,000 or more than 120,000 public chains, plus five repertoires with anomalous nucleotide sharing, were excluded from co-occurrence clustering. The immuneACCESS repertoire file appears here via TCRdb, limited to in-frame rearrangements. These files lack a portion of the clones; in checked studies, under half of the deficit traces to unresolved V genes, and the cause of the others is not known. V and J calls and clone size are as listed in that table; D and trimming were resolved from the DNA. This sample comprises approximately 280,000 clones, about 90% of them detected only once. Jointly, the top ten make up about 2.3% of the sample.

The sequence was obtained from a woman younger than 35 in good health and CMV-seronegative. This chain joins TRBV5-1 to TRBJ1-1, with a weak D call of TRBD1 (6 bases match). The sequencing sample was made of PBMCs. This receptor carries the CDR3 CASSPENRDEAFF. The DNA sequence is TGCGCCAGCAGCCCCGAAAACAGGGATGAAGCTTTCTTT.